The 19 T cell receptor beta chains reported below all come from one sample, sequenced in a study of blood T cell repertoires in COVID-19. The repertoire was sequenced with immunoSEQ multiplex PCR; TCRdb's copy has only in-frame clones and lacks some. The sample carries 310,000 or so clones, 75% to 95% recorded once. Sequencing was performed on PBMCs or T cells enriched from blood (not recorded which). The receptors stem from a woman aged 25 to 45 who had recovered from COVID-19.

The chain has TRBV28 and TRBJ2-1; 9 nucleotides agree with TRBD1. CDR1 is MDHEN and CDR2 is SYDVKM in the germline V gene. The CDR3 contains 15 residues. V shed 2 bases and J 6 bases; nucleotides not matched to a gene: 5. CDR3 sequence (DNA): TGTGCCAGCAGTTTAACAGGGGGCGCTTCCAATGAGCAGTTCTTC. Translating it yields CASSLTGGASNEQFF.

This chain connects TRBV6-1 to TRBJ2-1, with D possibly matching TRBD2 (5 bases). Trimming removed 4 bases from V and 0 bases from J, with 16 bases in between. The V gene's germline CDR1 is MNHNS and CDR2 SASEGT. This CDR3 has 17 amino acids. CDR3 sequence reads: CASSGPLSGTSYNEQFF. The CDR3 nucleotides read TGTGCCAGCAGTGGGCCTCTCAGCGGCACCTCCTACAATGAGCAGTTCTTC.

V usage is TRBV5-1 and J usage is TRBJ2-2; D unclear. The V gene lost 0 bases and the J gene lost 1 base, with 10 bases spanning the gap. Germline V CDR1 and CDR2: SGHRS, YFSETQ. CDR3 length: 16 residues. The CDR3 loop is CASSLEAAENTGELFF. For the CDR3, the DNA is TGCGCCAGCAGCTTGGAGGCGGCGGAGAACACCGGGGAGCTGTTTTTT.

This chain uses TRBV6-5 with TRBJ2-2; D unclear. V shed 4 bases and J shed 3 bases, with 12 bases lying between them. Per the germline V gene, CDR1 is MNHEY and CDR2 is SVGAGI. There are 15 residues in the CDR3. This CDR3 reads CASSWRIADTGELFF. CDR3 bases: TGTGCCAGCAGTTGGAGAATAGCAGACACCGGGGAGCTGTTTTTT.

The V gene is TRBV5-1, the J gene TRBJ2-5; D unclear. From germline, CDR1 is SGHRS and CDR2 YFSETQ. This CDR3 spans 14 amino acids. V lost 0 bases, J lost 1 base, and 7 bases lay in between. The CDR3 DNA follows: TGCGCCAGCAGCTTGGGTTCTATCCAAGAGACCCAGTACTTC. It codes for CASSLGSIQETQYF.

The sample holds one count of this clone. This CDR3 reads CASSLTVSSYEQYF. In DNA, the CDR3 is TGTGCCAGCAGTTTAACGGTATCCTCCTACGAGCAGTACTTC. V is TRBV27 and J is TRBJ2-7, with D uncertain. V lost 2 bases and J lost 0, with 8 bases in between. Germline V gives CDR1 MNHEY, CDR2 SMNVEV (reference sequence). The CDR3 length is 14 residues.

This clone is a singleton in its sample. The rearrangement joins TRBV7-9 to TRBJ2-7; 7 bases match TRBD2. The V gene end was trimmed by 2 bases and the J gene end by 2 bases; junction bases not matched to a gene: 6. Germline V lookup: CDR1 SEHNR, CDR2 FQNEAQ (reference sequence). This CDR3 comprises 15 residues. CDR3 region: CASSLLRERPYEQYF. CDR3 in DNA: TGTGCCAGCAGCTTACTGCGGGAGAGACCCTACGAGCAGTACTTC.

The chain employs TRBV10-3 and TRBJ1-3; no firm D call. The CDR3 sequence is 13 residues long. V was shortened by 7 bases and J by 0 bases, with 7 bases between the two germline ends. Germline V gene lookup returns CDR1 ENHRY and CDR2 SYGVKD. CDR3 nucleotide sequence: TGTGCCATCACCGGGGACTCTGGAAACACCATATATTTT. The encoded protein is CAITGDSGNTIYF.

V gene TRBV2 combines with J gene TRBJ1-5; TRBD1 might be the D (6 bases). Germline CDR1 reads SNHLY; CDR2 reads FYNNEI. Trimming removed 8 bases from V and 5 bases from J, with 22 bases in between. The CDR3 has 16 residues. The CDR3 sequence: CASAEGGRRLYQPQHF. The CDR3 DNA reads TGTGCCAGCGCCGAAGGGGGACGTAGGCTTTATCAGCCCCAGCATTTT. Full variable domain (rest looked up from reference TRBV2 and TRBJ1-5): EPEVTQTPSHQVTQMGQEVILRCVPISNHLYFYWYRQILGQKVEFLVSFYNNEISEKSEIFDDQFSVERPDGSNFTLKIRSTKLEDSAMYFCASAEGGRRLYQPQHFGDGTRLSIL.

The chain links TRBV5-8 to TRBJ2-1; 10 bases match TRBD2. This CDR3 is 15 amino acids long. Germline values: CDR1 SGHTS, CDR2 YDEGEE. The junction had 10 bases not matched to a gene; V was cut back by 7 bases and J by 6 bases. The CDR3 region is CASFSGTSVRNEQFF. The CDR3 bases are TGTGCCAGCTTTTCCGGGACTAGCGTACGCAATGAGCAGTTCTTC.

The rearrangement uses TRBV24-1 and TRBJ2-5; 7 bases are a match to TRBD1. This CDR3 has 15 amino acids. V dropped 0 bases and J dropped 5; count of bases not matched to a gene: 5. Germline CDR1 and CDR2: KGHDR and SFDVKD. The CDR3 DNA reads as TGTGCCACCAGTGATTTGCTAGGGGGCGGTGAGACCCAGTACTTC. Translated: CATSDLLGGGETQYF.

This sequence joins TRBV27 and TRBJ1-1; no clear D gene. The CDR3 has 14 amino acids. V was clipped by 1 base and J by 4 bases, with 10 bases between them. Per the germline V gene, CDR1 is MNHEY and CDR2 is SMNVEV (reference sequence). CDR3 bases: TGTGCCAGCAGTTTATTCCGGGGTGGCACTGAAGCTTTCTTT. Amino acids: CASSLFRGGTEAFF.

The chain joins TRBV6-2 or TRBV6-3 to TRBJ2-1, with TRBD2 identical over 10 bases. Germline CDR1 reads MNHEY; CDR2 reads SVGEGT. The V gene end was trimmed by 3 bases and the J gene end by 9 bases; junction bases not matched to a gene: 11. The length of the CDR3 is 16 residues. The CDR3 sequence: CASSYVTASGSSEQFF. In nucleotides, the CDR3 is TGTGCCAGCAGTTATGTGACGGCTAGCGGGAGTAGTGAGCAGTTCTTC.

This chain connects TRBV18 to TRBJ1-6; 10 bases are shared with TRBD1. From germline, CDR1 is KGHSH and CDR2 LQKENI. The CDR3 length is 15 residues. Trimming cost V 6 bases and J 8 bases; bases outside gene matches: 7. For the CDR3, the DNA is TGTGCCAGCTCCCATGAGACAGGGGGCGATTCACCCCTCCACTTT. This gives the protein CASSHETGGDSPLHF. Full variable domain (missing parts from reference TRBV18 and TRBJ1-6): NAGVMQNPRHLVRRRGQEARLRCSPMKGHSHVYWYRQLPEEGLKFMVYLQKENIIDESGMPKERFSAEFPKEGPSILRIQQVVRGDSAAYFCASSHETGGDSPLHFGNGTRLTVT.

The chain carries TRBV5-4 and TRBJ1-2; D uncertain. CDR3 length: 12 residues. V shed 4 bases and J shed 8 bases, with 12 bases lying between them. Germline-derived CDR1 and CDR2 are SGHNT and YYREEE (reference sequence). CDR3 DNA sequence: TGTGCCAGCAGCGCATTACGTCGGGGCTACACCTTC. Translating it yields CASSALRRGYTF. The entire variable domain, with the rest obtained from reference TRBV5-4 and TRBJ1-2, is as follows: ETGVTQSPTHLIKTRGQQVTLRCSSQSGHNTVSWYQQALGQGPQFIFQYYREEENGRGNFPPRFSGLQFPNYSSELNVNALELDDSALYLCASSALRRGYTFGSGTRLTVV.

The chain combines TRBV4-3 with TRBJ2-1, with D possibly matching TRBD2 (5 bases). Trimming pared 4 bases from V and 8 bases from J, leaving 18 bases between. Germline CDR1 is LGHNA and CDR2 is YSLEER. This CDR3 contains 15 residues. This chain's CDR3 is CASSRGASVLDEQFF. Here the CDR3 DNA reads TGCGCCAGCAGCCGGGGAGCTAGTGTCTTGGATGAGCAGTTCTTC.

The CDR3 DNA is TGTGCCAGCAGTAAGAGGACTAGCGGGAGCCAAGAGACCCAGTACTTC. Amino acid sequence: CASSKRTSGSQETQYF. The V and J genes are TRBV28 and TRBJ2-5; 13 bases map to TRBD2. The CDR3 totals 16 residues. J was trimmed by 1 base and V by 5 bases; bases with no gene match: 4. Germline V gives CDR1 MDHEN, CDR2 SYDVKM.

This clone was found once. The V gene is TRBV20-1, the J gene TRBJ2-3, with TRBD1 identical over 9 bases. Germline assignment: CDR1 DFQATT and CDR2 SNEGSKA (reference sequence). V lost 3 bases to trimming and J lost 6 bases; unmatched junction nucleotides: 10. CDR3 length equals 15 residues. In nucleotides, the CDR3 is TGCAGTGCTAGTCTTGGGGACAGGGTAGGGGATACGCAGTATTTT. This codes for CSASLGDRVGDTQYF.

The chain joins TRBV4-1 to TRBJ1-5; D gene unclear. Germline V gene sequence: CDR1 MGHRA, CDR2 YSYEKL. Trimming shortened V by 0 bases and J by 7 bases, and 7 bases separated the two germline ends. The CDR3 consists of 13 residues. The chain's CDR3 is CASSQDAGQPQHF. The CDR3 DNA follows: TGCGCCAGCAGCCAAGATGCGGGGCAGCCCCAGCATTTT.